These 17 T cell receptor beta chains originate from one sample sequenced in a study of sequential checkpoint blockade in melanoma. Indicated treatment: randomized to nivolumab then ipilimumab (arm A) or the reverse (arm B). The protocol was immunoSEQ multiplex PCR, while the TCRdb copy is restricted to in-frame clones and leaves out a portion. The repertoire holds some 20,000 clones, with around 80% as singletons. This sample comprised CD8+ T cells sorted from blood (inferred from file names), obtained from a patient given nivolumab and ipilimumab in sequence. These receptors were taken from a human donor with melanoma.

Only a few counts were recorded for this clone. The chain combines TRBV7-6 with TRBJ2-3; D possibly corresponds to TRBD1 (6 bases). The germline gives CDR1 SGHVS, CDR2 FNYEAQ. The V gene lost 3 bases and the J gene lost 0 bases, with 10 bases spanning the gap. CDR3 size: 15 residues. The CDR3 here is CASSFSGQSTDTQYF. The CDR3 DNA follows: TGTGCCAGCAGCTTTTCCGGACAGAGCACAGATACGCAGTATTTT.

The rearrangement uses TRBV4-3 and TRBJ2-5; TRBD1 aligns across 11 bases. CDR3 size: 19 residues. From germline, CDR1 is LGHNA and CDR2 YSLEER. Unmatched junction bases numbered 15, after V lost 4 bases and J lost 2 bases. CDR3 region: CASSLVSQDRGPWQETQYF. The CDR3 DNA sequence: TGCGCCAGCAGCCTAGTATCTCAGGACAGGGGGCCATGGCAAGAGACCCAGTACTTC.

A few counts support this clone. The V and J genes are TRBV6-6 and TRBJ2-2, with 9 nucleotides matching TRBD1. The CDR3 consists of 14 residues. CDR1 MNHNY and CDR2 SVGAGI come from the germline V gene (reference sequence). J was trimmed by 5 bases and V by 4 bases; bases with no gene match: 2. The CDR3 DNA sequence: TGTGCCAGCAGTTTGGGGACAGGGACCGGGGAGCTGTTTTTT. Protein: CASSLGTGTGELFF.

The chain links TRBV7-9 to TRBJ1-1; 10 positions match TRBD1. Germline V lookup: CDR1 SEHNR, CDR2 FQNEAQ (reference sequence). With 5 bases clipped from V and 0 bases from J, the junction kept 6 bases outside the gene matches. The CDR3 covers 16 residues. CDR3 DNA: TGTGCCAGCAGCCCGGGACAGGGGCCAATGAACACTGAAGCTTTCTTT. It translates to CASSPGQGPMNTEAFF.

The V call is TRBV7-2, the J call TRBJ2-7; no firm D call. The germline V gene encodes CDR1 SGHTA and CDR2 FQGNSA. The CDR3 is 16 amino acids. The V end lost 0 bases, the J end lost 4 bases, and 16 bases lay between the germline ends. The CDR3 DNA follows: TGTGCCAGCAGCTTAGCGAGTGCGGCAAATCAATACGAGCAGTACTTC. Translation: CASSLASAANQYEQYF.

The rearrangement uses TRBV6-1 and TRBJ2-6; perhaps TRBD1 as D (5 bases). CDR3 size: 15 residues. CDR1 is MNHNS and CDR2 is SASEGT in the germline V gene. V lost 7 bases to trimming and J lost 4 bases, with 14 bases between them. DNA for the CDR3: TGTGCCAGCATTCTCAGGGTGGCGGGGGCCAACGTCCTGACTTTC. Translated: CASILRVAGANVLTF.

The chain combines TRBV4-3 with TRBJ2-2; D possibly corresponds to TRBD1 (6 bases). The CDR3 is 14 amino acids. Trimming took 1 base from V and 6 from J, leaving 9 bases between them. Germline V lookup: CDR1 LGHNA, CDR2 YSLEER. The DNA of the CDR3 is TGCGCCAGCAGCCAAGTAGAGGGGGCCGGGGAGCTGTTTTTT. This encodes CASSQVEGAGELFF.

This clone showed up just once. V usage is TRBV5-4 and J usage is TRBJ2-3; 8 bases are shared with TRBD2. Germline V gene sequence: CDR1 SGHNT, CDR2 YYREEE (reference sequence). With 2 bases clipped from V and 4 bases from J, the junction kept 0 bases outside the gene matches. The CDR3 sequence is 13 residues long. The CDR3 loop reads CASSFGGADTQYF. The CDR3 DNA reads TGTGCCAGCAGCTTCGGGGGGGCAGATACGCAGTATTTT.

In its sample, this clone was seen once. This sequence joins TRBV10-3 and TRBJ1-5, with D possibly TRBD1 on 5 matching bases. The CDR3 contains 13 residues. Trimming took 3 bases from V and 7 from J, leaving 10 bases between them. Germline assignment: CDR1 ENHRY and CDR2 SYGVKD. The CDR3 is CAISESGEQPQHF. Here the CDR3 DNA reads TGTGCCATCAGTGAATCGGGGGAGCAGCCCCAGCATTTT.

The CDR3: CASSAGLSTYNEQFF. CDR3 sequence (DNA): TGTGCCAGCAGCGCGGGACTTTCTACCTACAATGAGCAGTTCTTC. The rearrangement links TRBV2 to TRBJ2-1, with a weak D call TRBD2 (6 bases). V was cut by 6 bases and J by 2 bases, with 14 bases left in between. The germline gives CDR1 SNHLY, CDR2 FYNNEI. The CDR3 is made up of 15 amino acids.

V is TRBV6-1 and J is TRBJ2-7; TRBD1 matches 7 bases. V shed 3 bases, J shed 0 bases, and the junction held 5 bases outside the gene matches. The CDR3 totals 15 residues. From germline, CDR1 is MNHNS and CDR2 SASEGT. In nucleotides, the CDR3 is TGTGCCAGCAGTGAGGAGGCAGGGGGCTCCTACGAGCAGTACTTC. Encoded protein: CASSEEAGGSYEQYF.

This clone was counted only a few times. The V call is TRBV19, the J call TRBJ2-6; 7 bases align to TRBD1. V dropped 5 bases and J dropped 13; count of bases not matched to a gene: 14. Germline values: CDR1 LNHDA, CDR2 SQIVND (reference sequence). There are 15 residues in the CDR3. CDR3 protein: CASSAEKAGGRVLTF. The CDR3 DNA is TGTGCCAGTAGTGCCGAAAAGGCAGGGGGTAGGGTCCTGACTTTC.

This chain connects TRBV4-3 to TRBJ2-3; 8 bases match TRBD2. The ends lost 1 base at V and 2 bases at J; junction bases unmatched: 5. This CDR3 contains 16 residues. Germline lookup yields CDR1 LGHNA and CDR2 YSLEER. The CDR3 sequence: CASSQAAGGLTDTQYF. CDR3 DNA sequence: TGCGCCAGCAGCCAAGCGGCGGGGGGCCTCACAGATACGCAGTATTTT.

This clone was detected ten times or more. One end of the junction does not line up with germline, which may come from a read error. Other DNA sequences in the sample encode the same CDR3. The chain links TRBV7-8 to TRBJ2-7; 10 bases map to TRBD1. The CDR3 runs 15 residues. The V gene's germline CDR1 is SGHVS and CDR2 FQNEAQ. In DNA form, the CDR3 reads TGCGCCAGCAGCCCTGGACAGGGGGAAGGGTACGAGCAGTACTTC. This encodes CASSPGQGEGYEQYF. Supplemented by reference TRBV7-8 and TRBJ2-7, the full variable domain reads GAGVSQSPRYKVAKRGQDVALRCDPISGHVSLFWYQQALGQGPEFLTYFQNEAQLDKSGLPSDRFFAERPEGSVSTLKIQRTQQEDSAVYLCASSPGQGEGYEQYFGPGTRLTVT.

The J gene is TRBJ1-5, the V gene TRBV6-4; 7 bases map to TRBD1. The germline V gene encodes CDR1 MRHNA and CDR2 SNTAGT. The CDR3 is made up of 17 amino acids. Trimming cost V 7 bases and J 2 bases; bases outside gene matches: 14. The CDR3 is CASTVNVRGIGNQPQHF. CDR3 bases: TGTGCCAGCACTGTAAATGTCAGGGGGATCGGCAATCAGCCCCAGCATTTT.

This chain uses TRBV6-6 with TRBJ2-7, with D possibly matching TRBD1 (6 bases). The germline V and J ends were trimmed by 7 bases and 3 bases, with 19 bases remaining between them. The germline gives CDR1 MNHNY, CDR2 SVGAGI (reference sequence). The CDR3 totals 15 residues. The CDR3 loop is CASNGQPNRIYEQYF. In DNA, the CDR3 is TGTGCCAGCAATGGACAGCCGAATAGGATCTACGAGCAGTACTTC.

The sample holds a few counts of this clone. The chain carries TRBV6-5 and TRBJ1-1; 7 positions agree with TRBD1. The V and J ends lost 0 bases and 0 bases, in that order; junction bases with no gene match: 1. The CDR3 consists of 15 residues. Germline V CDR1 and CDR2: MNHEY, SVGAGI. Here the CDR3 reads CASSYSGGLNTEAFF. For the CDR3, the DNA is TGTGCCAGCAGTTACTCAGGGGGCTTGAACACTGAAGCTTTCTTT.